This entry features one T cell receptor beta chain sequence. Antigen unknown. Clones were sequenced by immunoSEQ multiplex PCR, and TCRdb holds only the in-frame ones, with some missing. The data hold more than 95,000 clones, with around 75% observed a single time. The data stem from a study of radiotherapy plus CTLA-4 blockade in lung cancer. Ipilimumab CTLA-4 blockade and focal radiation were given to patients with chemo-refractory metastatic non-small-cell lung cancer. This CDR3 spans 17 amino acids. Per the germline V gene, CDR1 is LGHNA and CDR2 is YNFKEQ. The junction had 3 bases not matched to a gene; V was cut back by 1 base and J by 1 base. Findings of the study overall: It was early blood T cell clone dynamics, with interferon-beta, that reportedly best predicted response. Blood TCR clones of tumor origin expanded after radiotherapy plus ipilimumab.

The chain employs TRBV4-2 and TRBJ2-2; 10 bases line up with TRBD2. The material was peripheral blood, obtained from a patient treated with radiotherapy plus ipilimumab. The receptor's source is a human donor with non-small cell lung cancer who had a partial response to radiotherapy plus ipilimumab. CDR3 region: CASSQGTSGVNTGELFF. CDR3 sequence (DNA): TGTGCCAGCAGCCAAGGCACTAGCGGGGTGAACACCGGGGAGCTGTTTTTT.